This T cell receptor beta chain appears in the sequencing data of a study of identical twins. General study points: Conclusions rested on cross-sectional statistics rather than following the same donors. Analyses of zero insertions could be partly confounded by invariant MAIT and iNKT cells.

This clonotype was seen a few times. Its specificity is unknown. Unique molecular identifiers were in the cDNA, with template-switch universal primer binding. TCRdb re-called the 5' RACE reads with MiXCR, one entry per CDR3 protein. Found here are fewer than 500,000 distinct CDR3 sequences, around an eighth of them singletons; the top ten hold about 0.94%. V gave up 8 bases and J gave up 2 bases, with 13 bases separating them. CDR3 length: 14 residues. Germline CDR1 is LNHDA and CDR2 is SQIVND (reference sequence). Separately, the same data were catalogued under a study of yellow fever vaccine responses in identical twins.

The chain has TRBV19 and TRBJ2-1; D is possibly TRBD2 (7 bases). The sequenced material came from CD4+ T cells sorted from blood. This sequence was found in a woman aged 18-29 years in good health. The CDR3 bases are TGTGCCAGTGGACGAGGGGGGGCCTACAATGAGCAGTTCTTC. Its translation: CASGRGGAYNEQFF.